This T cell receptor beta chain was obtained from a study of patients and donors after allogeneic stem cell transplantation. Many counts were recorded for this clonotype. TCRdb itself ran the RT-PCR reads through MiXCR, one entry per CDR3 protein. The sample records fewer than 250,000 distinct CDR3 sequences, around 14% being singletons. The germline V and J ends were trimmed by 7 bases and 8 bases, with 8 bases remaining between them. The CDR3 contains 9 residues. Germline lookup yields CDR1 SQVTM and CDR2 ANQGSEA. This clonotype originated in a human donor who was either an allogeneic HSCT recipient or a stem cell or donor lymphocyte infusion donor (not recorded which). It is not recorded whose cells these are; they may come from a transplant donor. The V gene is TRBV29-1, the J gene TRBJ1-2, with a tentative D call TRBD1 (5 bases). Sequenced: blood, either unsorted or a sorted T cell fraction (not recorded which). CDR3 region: CSGGEGYTF. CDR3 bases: TGCAGCGGGGGGGAGGGCTACACCTTC.